A single sample gave rise to the 27 T cell receptor beta chains below, sequenced in a study of blood T cell repertoires in COVID-19. Some clones are missing from TCRdb's copy, which holds only in-frame ones; the method was immunoSEQ multiplex PCR. The profile shows some 95,000 clones, about 90% of them singletons. Sequencing was done on a sample of peripheral blood. These receptors were obtained from a man aged 65-85 years with acute or convalescent COVID-19.

The CDR3 DNA follows: TGTGCCAGCAGTTCGGGACAGCATGGAAACACCATATATTTT. Its protein is CASSSGQHGNTIYF. The chain recombines TRBV6-5 with TRBJ1-3; TRBD1 matches at 7 bases. The CDR3 has 14 residues. V lost 4 bases, J lost 3 bases, and 3 bases stayed unmatched. Germline V gene lookup returns CDR1 MNHEY and CDR2 SVGAGI.

The chain is built from TRBV19 and TRBJ1-1, with 8 bases aligning to TRBD1. Germline lookup yields CDR1 LNHDA and CDR2 SQIVND (reference sequence). V was clipped by 5 bases and J by 4 bases; unmatched bases: 3. CDR3 size: 13 residues. The CDR3 DNA reads TGTGCCAGTAGTTCTACAGGGGGCACTGAAGCTTTCTTT. Protein: CASSSTGGTEAFF.

V is TRBV29-1 and J is TRBJ1-1, with D maybe TRBD1 (5 bases). The CDR3 contains 12 residues. V dropped 3 bases and J dropped 3 bases, with 8 bases sitting between them. Germline V gene data show CDR1 as SQVTM and CDR2 as ANQGSEA. The CDR3 protein is CSVEGQYTEAFF. The DNA for the CDR3 is TGCAGCGTTGAGGGGCAGTACACTGAAGCTTTCTTT. Supplemented by reference TRBV29-1 and TRBJ1-1, the full variable domain reads SAVISQKPSRDICQRGTSLTIQCQVDSQVTMMFWYRQQPGQSLTLIATANQGSEATYESGFVIDKFPISRPNLTFSTLTVSNMSPEDSSIYLCSVEGQYTEAFFGQGTRLTVV.

V and J are TRBV19 and TRBJ2-3, with 7 bases identical to TRBD2. This CDR3 is 14 amino acids long. The germline CDR1 and CDR2 sequences are LNHDA and SQIVND (reference sequence). V shed 4 bases and J 2 bases; nucleotides not matched to a gene: 3. In DNA, the CDR3 is TGTGCCAGTAGTACTAGCGGCCTCACAGATACGCAGTATTTT. Its protein product is CASSTSGLTDTQYF.

The chain joins TRBV6-6 to TRBJ1-1; 9 bases align to TRBD1. The CDR3 has 15 residues. Trimming took 2 bases from V and 6 from J; bases not matched to a gene: 7. The V gene's germline CDR1 is MNHNY and CDR2 SVGAGI (reference sequence). CDR3 sequence: CASSYTTGGQAEAFF. In DNA form, the CDR3 reads TGTGCCAGCAGTTACACAACAGGGGGCCAGGCTGAAGCTTTCTTT.

V is TRBV19 and J is TRBJ1-5, with D possibly matching TRBD1 (5 bases). V was cut by 8 bases and J by 6 bases, with 14 bases left in between. The CDR3 length is 13 residues. Germline values: CDR1 LNHDA, CDR2 SQIVND (reference sequence). The CDR3 loop reads CASGRGPGQPQHF. The CDR3 DNA reads as TGTGCCAGTGGGAGGGGCCCCGGTCAGCCCCAGCATTTT.

As regards this clone: This sample includes further DNA sequences coding for the same CDR3. CDR3 loop: CASSLTGNYGYTF. CDR3 sequence (DNA): TGTGCCAGCAGCCTGACAGGGAACTATGGCTACACCTTC. The rearrangement joins TRBV28 to TRBJ1-2; 7 nucleotides match TRBD1. The CDR3 totals 13 residues. The V and J ends lost 6 bases and 2 bases, in that order; junction bases with no gene match: 3. Looked up from germline, CDR1 is MDHEN and CDR2 is SYDVKM.

The J gene is TRBJ1-6, the V gene TRBV5-6, with 7 nucleotides matching TRBD1. The CDR3 contains 14 residues. CDR1 SGHDT and CDR2 YYEEEE come from the germline V gene. The J segment lost 7 bases and the V segment lost 4 bases, leaving 5 bases of the junction unmatched. The chain's CDR3 is CASSHRDRNSPLHF. The CDR3 coding sequence is TGTGCCAGCAGCCACCGGGACAGAAATTCACCCCTCCACTTT.

The genes are TRBV30 and TRBJ2-5, with a weak D call TRBD2 (6 bases). V was trimmed by 3 bases and J by 6 bases, leaving 14 bases between them. This CDR3 has 13 residues. Germline CDR1 reads GTSNPN; CDR2 reads SVGIG (reference sequence). The CDR3: CAWRNAGMQTQYF. CDR3 in DNA: TGTGCCTGGAGGAACGCGGGGATGCAGACCCAGTACTTC.

This clone was found once. The chain uses TRBV7-9 and TRBJ2-1; perhaps TRBD1 as D (5 bases). This CDR3 contains 14 residues. The ends were cut back, 4 bases at V and 3 bases at J, with 10 bases in the middle. Germline assignment: CDR1 SEHNR and CDR2 FQNEAQ (reference sequence). The CDR3, as DNA: TGTGCCAGCAGCTATATTACAGGCTACAATGAGCAGTTCTTC. It specifies CASSYITGYNEQFF.

The chain has TRBV5-1 and TRBJ2-2; D is ambiguous. Trimming pared 5 bases from V and 5 bases from J, leaving 10 bases between. Per germline, CDR1 SGHRS and CDR2 YFSETQ. The CDR3 has 13 residues. Written as DNA, the CDR3 is TGCGCCAGCAGTCGCGGCCGGACCGGGGAGCTGTTTTTT. It is translated as CASSRGRTGELFF.

V and J are TRBV19 and TRBJ2-3; 13 bases line up with TRBD2. The length of the CDR3 is 16 residues. J gave up 0 bases and V 6 bases, and 3 bases lay outside the gene matches. Germline V gene data show CDR1 as LNHDA and CDR2 as SQIVND (reference sequence). Here the CDR3 reads CASRLAGGASTDTQYF. The CDR3 region has the DNA TGTGCCAGTAGACTAGCGGGGGGGGCTAGCACAGATACGCAGTATTTT.

The chain employs TRBV10-1 and TRBJ2-3; D gene unclear. The CDR3 runs 13 residues. Trimming left V 0 bases short and J 5 bases short, with 6 bases between. Germline loops: CDR1 WNHNN, CDR2 SYGVQD (reference sequence). As DNA, the CDR3 is TGCGCCAGCAGTGAGTCACTACGAGATACGCAGTATTTT. Protein sequence: CASSESLRDTQYF.

The gene calls are TRBV4-1 and TRBJ2-2; a possible D gene is TRBD2 (7 bases). The CDR3 covers 15 residues. V lost 4 bases and J 0 bases, leaving 9 bases between the germline ends. CDR1 is MGHRA, CDR2 YSYEKL, per germline. The CDR3 coding sequence is TGCGCCAGCAGCCTCGGGGGGCCGAACACCGGGGAGCTGTTTTTT. Translation: CASSLGGPNTGELFF.

The rearrangement uses TRBV14 and TRBJ2-1, with 9 bases identical to TRBD1. Germline CDR1 and CDR2: SGHDN and FVKESK. With 5 bases clipped from V and 6 bases from J, the junction kept 8 bases outside the gene matches. The CDR3 extends over 15 amino acids. Here the CDR3 DNA reads TGTGCCAGCAGCTGGGACAGGGTTCCCGCCAATGAGCAGTTCTTC. Amino acid sequence: CASSWDRVPANEQFF. The full variable domain, rest sourced from reference TRBV14 and TRBJ2-1, is EAGVTQFPSHSVIEKGQTVTLRCDPISGHDNLYWYRRVMGKEIKFLLHFVKESKQDESGMPNNRFLAERTGGTYSTLKVQPAELEDSGVYFCASSWDRVPANEQFFGPGTRLTVL.

J is TRBJ1-1 and V is TRBV3-1 (or the pseudogene TRBV3-2), with a possible D match to TRBD1 (6 bases). The CDR3 has 15 residues. The V end lost 6 bases, the J end lost 1 base, and 15 bases lay between the germline ends. Germline CDR1 LGHDT, CDR2 YNNKEL (reference sequence). For the CDR3, the DNA is TGTGCCAGCAGAGAACAGGGATCGGGGAACACTGAAGCTTTCTTT. This encodes CASREQGSGNTEAFF.

The J gene is TRBJ1-3, the V gene TRBV2; D gene uncertain. Germline CDR1 is SNHLY and CDR2 is FYNNEI. The CDR3 loop spans 14 amino acids. V was clipped by 7 bases and J by 4 bases, with 14 bases between them. The CDR3 reads CASNQLAEGNTIYF. CDR3 DNA sequence: TGTGCCAGCAACCAACTGGCGGAAGGAAACACCATATATTTT.

The chain has TRBV11-2 and TRBJ1-1; D is perhaps TRBD1 (5 bases). In germline, CDR1 is SGHAT, CDR2 FQNNGV. The ends were cut back, 4 bases at V and 1 base at J, with 13 bases in the middle. The CDR3 sequence is 15 residues long. CDR3 sequence reads: CASSSRGKGNTEAFF. CDR3 bases: TGTGCCAGCAGCTCCCGGGGGAAAGGGAACACTGAAGCTTTCTTT.

This clone was counted a single time. The gene calls are TRBV30 and TRBJ1-2; the match to TRBD1 covers 7 bases. CDR1 and CDR2 (germline): GTSNPN, SVGIG (reference sequence). The CDR3 runs 13 residues. V was clipped by 2 bases and J by 7 bases; unmatched bases: 7. DNA of the CDR3: TGTGCCTGGAGTCGACAGGGACTGGGTGGCTACACCTTC. Translating it yields CAWSRQGLGGYTF.

J is TRBJ2-2 and V is TRBV7-3, with a weak D call TRBD1 (5 bases). The CDR3 covers 14 residues. The V end lost 5 bases, the J end lost 2 bases, and 9 bases lay between the germline ends. Germline-derived CDR1 and CDR2 are SGHTA and FQGTGA. The CDR3 here is CASSPTANTGELFF. The CDR3 DNA is TGTGCCAGCAGCCCGACAGCTAACACCGGGGAGCTGTTTTTT.

This clone was picked up one time. The V gene is TRBV5-1, the J gene TRBJ1-4; no clear D gene. V lost 2 bases and J lost 8, with 19 bases in between. This CDR3 contains 16 residues. Germline V gene sequence: CDR1 SGHRS, CDR2 YFSETQ. The CDR3 loop reads CASSFRPLGGGEKLFF. CDR3 DNA: TGCGCCAGCAGCTTCCGACCTCTAGGAGGTGGAGAAAAACTGTTTTTT.

The V gene is TRBV7-9, the J gene TRBJ1-2, with 9 nucleotides matching TRBD1. V gave up 4 bases and J gave up 6 bases; unmatched junction bases: 3. The CDR3 totals 13 residues. Germline V gene sequence: CDR1 SEHNR, CDR2 FQNEAQ (reference sequence). This CDR3 reads CASSSDRGDGYTF. The CDR3 region has the DNA TGTGCCAGCAGCTCGGACAGGGGTGATGGCTACACCTTC.

The rearrangement links TRBV21-1 to TRBJ2-3; the table's TRBD2 call for D was not verified on the DNA. TRBV21-1 is a pseudogene. The CDR3 has 14 residues. The CDR3 nucleotides are TGTGCCAGCAGCACTCAGAGGTTTACAGATACGCAGTATTTT. The encoded protein is CASSTQRFTDTQYF.

V usage is TRBV18 and J usage is TRBJ1-3; the match to TRBD1 covers 9 bases. V trimming: 6 bases; J trimming: 2 bases; junction bases outside the gene matches: 8. Germline CDR1 KGHSH, CDR2 LQKENI. The length of the CDR3 is 16 residues. The CDR3 protein is CASSPTGTGTGNTIYF. CDR3 in DNA: TGTGCCAGCTCGCCCACCGGGACAGGGACTGGAAACACCATATATTTT. Using reference TRBV18 and TRBJ1-3 for the parts outside the CDR3, the full variable domain is NAGVMQNPRHLVRRRGQEARLRCSPMKGHSHVYWYRQLPEEGLKFMVYLQKENIIDESGMPKERFSAEFPKEGPSILRIQQVVRGDSAAYFCASSPTGTGTGNTIYFGEGSWLTVV.

The chain has TRBV18 and TRBJ2-2; 10 nucleotides line up with TRBD2. Germline CDR1 KGHSH, CDR2 LQKENI. The CDR3 has 16 amino acids. The ends lost 2 bases at V and 3 bases at J; junction bases unmatched: 3. The CDR3 is CASSPSGGAHTGELFF. Written as DNA, the CDR3 is TGTGCCAGCTCACCAAGCGGGGGGGCCCACACCGGGGAGCTGTTTTTT.

The J gene is TRBJ2-2, the V gene TRBV3-1 (or the pseudogene TRBV3-2); the D gene is possibly TRBD2 (6 bases). Germline CDR1 reads LGHDT; CDR2 reads YNNKEL (reference sequence). V lost 1 base and J lost 6, with 12 bases in between. The CDR3 runs to 15 residues. In DNA, the CDR3 is TGTGCCAGCAGCCAAGTCGGAGGGCTGGCCGGGGAGCTGTTTTTT. Translation: CASSQVGGLAGELFF.

J is TRBJ2-2 and V is TRBV6-5, with D perhaps TRBD2 (6 bases). Trimming left V 10 bases short and J 1 base short, with 10 bases between. Per germline, CDR1 MNHEY and CDR2 SVGAGI. The CDR3 runs to 13 residues. The chain's CDR3 is CAMGRGNTGELFF. For the CDR3, the DNA is TGTGCCATGGGGCGGGGGAACACCGGGGAGCTGTTTTTT.